Presented here are 18 T cell receptor beta chains from one specimen sequenced in a study of T cell repertoires in cytomegalovirus infection. TCRdb ran MiXCR on the reads and lists one entry per CDR3 protein. The sample has under 450,000 distinct CDR3 sequences, roughly 34% seen once. Their specific antigens are unknown. The material sequenced was cultured PBMCs, taken from culture after CMV antigen stimulation. These receptors all stem from a human donor in good health (CMV status not recorded). Some clones in this sample may be carry-over from other donors' samples.

This clonotype has only one observation. J is TRBJ2-7 and V is TRBV9; 8 bases line up with TRBD2. After removal of 0 bases from V and 4 bases from J, the junction contained 3 bases not matched to a gene. The CDR3 is made up of 14 amino acids. Germline CDR1 reads SGDLS; CDR2 reads YYNGEE. For the CDR3, the DNA is TGTGCCAGCAGCGTAGCCCCGGGGGGGTACGAGCAGTACTTC. Translation gives CASSVAPGGYEQYF.

This clonotype was counted only a few times. The chain recombines TRBV4-1 with TRBJ2-5; D remains ambiguous. Trimming pared 0 bases from V and 6 bases from J, leaving 2 bases between. This CDR3 region has 11 residues. Germline loops: CDR1 MGHRA, CDR2 YSYEKL. Written as DNA, the CDR3 is TGCGCCAGCAGCCAAGAGCAGACCCAGTACTTC. Protein product: CASSQEQTQYF.

The rearrangement uses TRBV7-3 and TRBJ1-5, with 9 bases identical to TRBD1. CDR3 length equals 17 residues. Germline lookup yields CDR1 SGHTA and CDR2 FQGTGA. V shed 1 base, J shed 6 bases, and the junction held 10 bases outside the gene matches. The chain's CDR3 is CASSLKGGGQGCQPQHF. The CDR3 region has the DNA TGTGCCAGCAGCTTAAAGGGGGGGGGACAGGGCTGTCAGCCCCAGCATTTT. The full variable domain, its missing parts supplied by reference TRBV7-3 and TRBJ1-5, is GAGVSQTPSNKVTEKGKYVELRCDPISGHTALYWYRQSLGQGPEFLIYFQGTGAADDSGLPNDRFFAVRPEGSVSTLKIQRTERGDSAVYLCASSLKGGGQGCQPQHFGDGTRLSIL.

The chain recombines TRBV6-5 with TRBJ1-5; D remains unclear. Germline lookup yields CDR1 MNHEY and CDR2 SVGAGI. The CDR3 spans 15 residues. Trimming shortened V by 0 bases and J by 3 bases, and 9 bases separated the two germline ends. This chain's CDR3 is CASSYSGVTNQPQHF. The DNA for the CDR3 is TGTGCCAGCAGTTACTCTGGGGTTACCAATCAGCCCCAGCATTTT.

This rearrangement joins TRBV5-4 to TRBJ1-1; D is uncertain. V was cut by 4 bases and J by 1 base, with 17 bases left in between. This CDR3 contains 16 residues. Germline CDR1 SGHNT, CDR2 YYREEE (reference sequence). CDR3 amino acids: CASSPIPRLRNTEAFF. The DNA for the CDR3 is TGTGCCAGCAGCCCTATCCCCCGGTTGAGGAACACTGAAGCTTTCTTT.

This chain uses TRBV11-2 with TRBJ1-1; 8 bases line up with TRBD1. CDR3 length equals 14 residues. V lost 3 bases, J lost 3 bases, and 3 bases stayed unmatched. Germline V lookup: CDR1 SGHAT, CDR2 FQNNGV. The CDR3 DNA sequence: TGTGCCAGCAGCTTCAGGGGGCCGTACACTGAAGCTTTCTTT. Translation gives CASSFRGPYTEAFF.

This chain links TRBV29-1 with TRBJ1-4; no definite D call. CDR3 size: 10 residues. V was clipped by 6 bases and J by 7 bases, with 6 bases between them. CDR1 and CDR2 from the germline V gene are SQVTM and ANQGSEA. The CDR3 protein is CSVAGEKLFF. The CDR3 bases are TGCAGCGTAGCGGGTGAAAAACTGTTTTTT.

The genes are TRBV10-3 and TRBJ1-1; TRBD1 aligns across 9 bases. The CDR3 consists of 14 residues. Germline-derived CDR1 and CDR2 are ENHRY and SYGVKD. Unmatched junction bases numbered 5, after V lost 2 bases and J lost 7 bases. The CDR3, as DNA: TGTGCCATCAGTGAGGAAGGGACAGGGCATGAAGCTTTCTTT. It yields the protein CAISEEGTGHEAFF.

V usage is TRBV25-1 and J usage is TRBJ2-3, with D perhaps TRBD1 or TRBD2 (5 bases each). CDR1 is MGHDK, CDR2 SYGVNS, per germline. V was cut by 6 bases and J by 2 bases, with 12 bases left in between. The CDR3 is 14 amino acids. CDR3 bases: TGTGCCAGCAGCAAGTTGGGGACCACAGATACGCAGTATTTT. Protein product: CASSKLGTTDTQYF.

The rearrangement uses TRBV11-2 and TRBJ2-4; 10 nucleotides align to TRBD2. This CDR3 is 13 amino acids long. The germline V gene encodes CDR1 SGHAT and CDR2 FQNNGV. Trimming removed 5 bases from V and 16 bases from J; junction bases left unmatched: 11. The DNA for the CDR3 is TGTGCCAGCAGCCTGCGGCTAGCGGGAGATGAATACTTC. Its protein is CASSLRLAGDEYF.

This clonotype was recorded at least ten times. The CDR3 nucleotides read TGTGCCAGCAGTTTGGTGGGAGAGGGTCCTACTTACGAGCAGTACTTC. It yields the protein CASSLVGEGPTYEQYF. V gene TRBV28 combines with J gene TRBJ2-7, with D possibly being TRBD2 (5 bases). CDR1 MDHEN and CDR2 SYDVKM come from the germline V gene. Trimming removed 3 bases at V and 4 bases at J, with 19 bases between. The CDR3 extends over 16 amino acids.

The chain carries TRBV5-4 and TRBJ2-2; 8 nucleotides align to TRBD1. V shed 4 bases, J shed 6 bases, and the junction held 8 bases outside the gene matches. Germline loops: CDR1 SGHNT, CDR2 YYREEE (reference sequence). The CDR3 is 15 residues long. DNA for the CDR3: TGTGCCAGCAGCAAGGACAGGGTAACTGCCGGGGAGCTGTTTTTT. Its protein is CASSKDRVTAGELFF.

This clonotype has only a few counts. This chain joins TRBV5-6 and TRBJ1-5; 9 bases are a match to TRBD1. The CDR3 extends over 16 amino acids. Germline V gene lookup returns CDR1 SGHDT and CDR2 YYEEEE. The trim removed 4 bases at V and 3 bases at J, leaving 8 bases unmatched. In DNA form, the CDR3 reads TGTGCCAGCAGCAGAGGACAGGGGCCCATCAATCAGCCCCAGCATTTT. Translated: CASSRGQGPINQPQHF.

The chain has TRBV29-1 and TRBJ1-1, with D hard to call. Deletions cut 3 bases from V and 1 base from J, with 12 bases between. The CDR3 covers 14 residues. Germline V CDR1 and CDR2: SQVTM, ANQGSEA. This chain's CDR3 is CSVESGHANTEAFF. In DNA form, the CDR3 reads TGCAGCGTTGAGTCGGGTCATGCGAACACTGAAGCTTTCTTT. Together with reference TRBV29-1 and TRBJ1-1, the CDR3 gives the full variable domain: SAVISQKPSRDICQRGTSLTIQCQVDSQVTMMFWYRQQPGQSLTLIATANQGSEATYESGFVIDKFPISRPNLTFSTLTVSNMSPEDSSIYLCSVESGHANTEAFFGQGTRLTVV.

The chain carries TRBV7-2 and TRBJ2-7; unclear D gene. Deletions cut 0 bases from V and 6 bases from J, with 12 bases between. This CDR3 region has 14 residues. Germline V gives CDR1 SGHTA, CDR2 FQGNSA. CDR3 bases: TGTGCCAGCAGCTTAGCCATTATCGGCGGCGAGCAGTACTTC. Encoded protein: CASSLAIIGGEQYF.

The CDR3 loop is CAISEDRTYNEQFF. CDR3 nucleotides: TGTGCCATCAGTGAGGACAGGACCTACAATGAGCAGTTCTTC. The chain has TRBV10-3 and TRBJ2-1, with D perhaps TRBD1 (6 bases). This CDR3 is built from 14 residues. Per the germline V gene, CDR1 is ENHRY and CDR2 is SYGVKD. Trimming shortened V by 2 bases and J by 2 bases, and 7 bases separated the two germline ends.

This clonotype came up many times. V usage is TRBV7-2 and J usage is TRBJ2-1; 14 bases map to TRBD2. The V gene end was trimmed by 6 bases and the J gene end by 8 bases; junction bases not matched to a gene: 6. CDR3 length: 15 amino acids. CDR1 SGHTA and CDR2 FQGNSA come from the germline V gene. The CDR3 DNA follows: TGTGCCAGCAGATCGGGACTAGCGGGAGTCTATGAGCAGTTCTTC. Translation: CASRSGLAGVYEQFF.

This clonotype was seen a handful of times. This chain uses TRBV27 with TRBJ1-1, with D possibly TRBD1 on 5 matching bases. CDR1 is MNHEY and CDR2 is SMNVEV in the germline V gene (reference sequence). This CDR3 spans 13 amino acids. Trimming took off 5 bases at V and 5 bases at J, with 12 bases between the two ends. The CDR3 DNA follows: TGTGCCAGCAGTGCAGGGTTCGGGACTGAAGCTTTCTTT. Its protein is CASSAGFGTEAFF.